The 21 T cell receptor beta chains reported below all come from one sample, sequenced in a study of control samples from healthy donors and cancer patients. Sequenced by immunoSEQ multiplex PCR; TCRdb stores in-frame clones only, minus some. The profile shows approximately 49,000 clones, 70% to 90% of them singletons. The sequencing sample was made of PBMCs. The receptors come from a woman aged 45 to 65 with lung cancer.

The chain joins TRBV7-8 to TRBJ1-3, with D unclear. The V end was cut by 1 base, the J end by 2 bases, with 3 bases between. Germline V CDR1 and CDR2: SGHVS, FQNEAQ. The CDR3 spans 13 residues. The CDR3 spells CASSLGPGNTIYF. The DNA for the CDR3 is TGTGCCAGCAGCTTAGGACCTGGAAACACCATATATTTT.

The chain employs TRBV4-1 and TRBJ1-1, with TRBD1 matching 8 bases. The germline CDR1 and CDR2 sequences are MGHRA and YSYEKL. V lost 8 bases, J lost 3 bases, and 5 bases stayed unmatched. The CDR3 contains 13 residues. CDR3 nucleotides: TGCGCCAGCGGACAGGGTACCTACACTGAAGCTTTCTTT. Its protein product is CASGQGTYTEAFF.

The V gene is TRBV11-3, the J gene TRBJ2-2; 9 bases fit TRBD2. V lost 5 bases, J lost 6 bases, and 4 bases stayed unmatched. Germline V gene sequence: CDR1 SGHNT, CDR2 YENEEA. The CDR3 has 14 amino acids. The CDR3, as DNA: TGTGCCAGCAGCGACATAGCGGGAGCCGGGGAGCTGTTTTTT. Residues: CASSDIAGAGELFF.

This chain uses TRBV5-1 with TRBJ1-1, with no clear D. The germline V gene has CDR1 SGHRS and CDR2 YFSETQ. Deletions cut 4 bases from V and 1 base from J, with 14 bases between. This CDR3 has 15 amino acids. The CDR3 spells CASSPEAGANTEAFF. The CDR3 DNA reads TGCGCCAGCAGCCCCGAAGCAGGAGCGAACACTGAAGCTTTCTTT.

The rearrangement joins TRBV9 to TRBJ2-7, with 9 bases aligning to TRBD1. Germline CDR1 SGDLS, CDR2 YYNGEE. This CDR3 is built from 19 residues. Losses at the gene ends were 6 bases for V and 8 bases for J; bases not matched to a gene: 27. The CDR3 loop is CASTNCKPGQGRTTLKQYF. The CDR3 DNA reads TGTGCCAGCACCAATTGTAAACCGGGACAGGGACGAACTACTCTCAAGCAGTACTTC.

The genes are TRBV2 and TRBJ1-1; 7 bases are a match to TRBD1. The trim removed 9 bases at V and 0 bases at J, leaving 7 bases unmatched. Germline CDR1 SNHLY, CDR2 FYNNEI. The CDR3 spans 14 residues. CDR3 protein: CASRQGLMNTEAFF. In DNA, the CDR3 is TGTGCCAGTAGACAGGGACTCATGAACACTGAAGCTTTCTTT. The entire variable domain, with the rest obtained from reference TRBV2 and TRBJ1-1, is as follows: EPEVTQTPSHQVTQMGQEVILRCVPISNHLYFYWYRQILGQKVEFLVSFYNNEISEKSEIFDDQFSVERPDGSNFTLKIRSTKLEDSAMYFCASRQGLMNTEAFFGQGTRLTVV.

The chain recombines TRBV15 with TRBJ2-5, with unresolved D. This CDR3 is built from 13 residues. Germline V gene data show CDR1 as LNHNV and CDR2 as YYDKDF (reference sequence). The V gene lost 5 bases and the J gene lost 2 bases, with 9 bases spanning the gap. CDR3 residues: CATSPDGQETQYF. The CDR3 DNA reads TGTGCCACCAGCCCCGACGGTCAAGAGACCCAGTACTTC.

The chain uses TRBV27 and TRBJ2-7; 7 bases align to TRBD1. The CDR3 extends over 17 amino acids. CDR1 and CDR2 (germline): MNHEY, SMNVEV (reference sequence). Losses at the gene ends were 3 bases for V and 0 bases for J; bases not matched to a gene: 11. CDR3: CASSFISGTANSYEQYF. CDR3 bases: TGTGCCAGCAGTTTTATATCTGGGACAGCCAACTCCTACGAGCAGTACTTC.

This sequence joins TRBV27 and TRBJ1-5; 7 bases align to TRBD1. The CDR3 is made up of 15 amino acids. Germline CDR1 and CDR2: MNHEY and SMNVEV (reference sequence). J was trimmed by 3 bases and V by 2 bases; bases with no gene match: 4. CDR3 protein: CASSLDGTDNQPQHF. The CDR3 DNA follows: TGTGCCAGCAGTTTAGACGGGACAGACAATCAGCCCCAGCATTTT.

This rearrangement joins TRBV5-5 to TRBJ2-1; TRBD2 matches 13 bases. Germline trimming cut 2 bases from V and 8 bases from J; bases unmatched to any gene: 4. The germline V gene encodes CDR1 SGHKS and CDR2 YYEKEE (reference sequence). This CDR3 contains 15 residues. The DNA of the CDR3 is TGTGCCAGCAGCTTACTAGCGGGGGGGCCCTATGAGCAGTTCTTC. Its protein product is CASSLLAGGPYEQFF. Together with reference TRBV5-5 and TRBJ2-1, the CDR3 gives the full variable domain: DAGVTQSPTHLIKTRGQQVTLRCSPISGHKSVSWYQQVLGQGPQFIFQYYEKEERGRGNFPDRFSARQFPNYSSELNVNALLLGDSALYLCASSLLAGGPYEQFFGPGTRLTVL.

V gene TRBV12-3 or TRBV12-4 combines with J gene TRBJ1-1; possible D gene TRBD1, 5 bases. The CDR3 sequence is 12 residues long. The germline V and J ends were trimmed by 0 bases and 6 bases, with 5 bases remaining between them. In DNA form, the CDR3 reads TGTGCCAGCAGTTTAGCGGGGCCTGAAGCTTTCTTT. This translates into CASSLAGPEAFF.

The CDR3 DNA follows: TGTGCCAGCTCACTGGACTCTGGGCCTTCGTACGAGCAGTACTTC. This encodes CASSLDSGPSYEQYF. This chain uses TRBV18 with TRBJ2-7; D is possibly TRBD2 (5 bases). Germline values: CDR1 KGHSH, CDR2 LQKENI. The CDR3 extends over 15 amino acids. V was cut by 4 bases and J by 4 bases, with 17 bases left in between.

The CDR3 is CAINRVKNTGELFF. The CDR3 DNA reads as TGTGCCATAAATCGGGTGAAGAACACCGGGGAGCTGTTTTTT. The chain couples TRBV7-2 to TRBJ2-2; D not resolved. CDR1 and CDR2 (germline): SGHTA, FQGNSA. The V gene lost 10 bases and the J gene lost 1 base, with 13 bases spanning the gap. The CDR3 has 14 residues.

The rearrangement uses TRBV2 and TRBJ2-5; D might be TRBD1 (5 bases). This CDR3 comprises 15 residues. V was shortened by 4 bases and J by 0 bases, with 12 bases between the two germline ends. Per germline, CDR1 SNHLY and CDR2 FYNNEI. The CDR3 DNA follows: TGTGCCAGCAGTGTACAGGCCCTGTACCAAGAGACCCAGTACTTC. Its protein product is CASSVQALYQETQYF. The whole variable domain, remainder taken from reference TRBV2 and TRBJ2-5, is EPEVTQTPSHQVTQMGQEVILRCVPISNHLYFYWYRQILGQKVEFLVSFYNNEISEKSEIFDDQFSVERPDGSNFTLKIRSTKLEDSAMYFCASSVQALYQETQYFGPGTRLLVL.

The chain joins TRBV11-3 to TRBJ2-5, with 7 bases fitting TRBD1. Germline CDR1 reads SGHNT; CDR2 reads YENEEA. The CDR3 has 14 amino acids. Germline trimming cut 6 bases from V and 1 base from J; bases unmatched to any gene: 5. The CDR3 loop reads CASSPGQIQETQYF. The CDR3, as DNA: TGTGCCAGCAGTCCGGGACAGATCCAAGAGACCCAGTACTTC.

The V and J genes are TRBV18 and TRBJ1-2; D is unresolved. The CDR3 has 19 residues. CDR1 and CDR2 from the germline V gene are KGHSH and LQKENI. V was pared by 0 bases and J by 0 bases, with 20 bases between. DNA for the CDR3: TGTGCCAGCTCACCACCAGGAGGGAACCTCTTCTCAGCTAACTATGGCTACACCTTC. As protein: CASSPPGGNLFSANYGYTF.

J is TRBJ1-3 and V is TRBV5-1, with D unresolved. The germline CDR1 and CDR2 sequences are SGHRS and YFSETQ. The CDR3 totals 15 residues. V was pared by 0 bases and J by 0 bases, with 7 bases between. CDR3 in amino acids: CASSLDGFSGNTIYF. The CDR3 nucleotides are TGCGCCAGCAGCTTGGACGGGTTCTCTGGAAACACCATATATTTT.

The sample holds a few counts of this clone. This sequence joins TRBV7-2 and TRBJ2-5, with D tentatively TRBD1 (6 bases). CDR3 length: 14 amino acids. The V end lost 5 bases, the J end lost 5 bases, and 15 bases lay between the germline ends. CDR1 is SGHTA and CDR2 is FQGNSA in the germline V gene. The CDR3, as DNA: TGTGCCAGCAGCACCCAGACAGGCCAGGAGACCCAGTACTTC. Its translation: CASSTQTGQETQYF. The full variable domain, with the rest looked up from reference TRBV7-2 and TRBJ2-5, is GAGVSQSPSNKVTEKGKDVELRCDPISGHTALYWYRQSLGQGLEFLIYFQGNSAPDKSGLPSDRFSAERTGGSVSTLTIQRTQQEDSAVYLCASSTQTGQETQYFGPGTRLLVL.

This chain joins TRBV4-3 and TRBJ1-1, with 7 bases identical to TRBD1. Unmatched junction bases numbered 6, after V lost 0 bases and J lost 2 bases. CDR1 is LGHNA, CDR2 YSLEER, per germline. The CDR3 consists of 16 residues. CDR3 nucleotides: TGCGCCAGCAGCCAAGAGACAGGGTTCGGAAACACTGAAGCTTTCTTT. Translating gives CASSQETGFGNTEAFF.

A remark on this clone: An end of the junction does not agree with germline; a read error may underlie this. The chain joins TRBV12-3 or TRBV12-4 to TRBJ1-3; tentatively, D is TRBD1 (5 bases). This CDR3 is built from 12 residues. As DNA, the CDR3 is TGTGCCAGCAGTTTCGGGGGAAACACCACATATTTT. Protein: CASSFGGNTTYF.

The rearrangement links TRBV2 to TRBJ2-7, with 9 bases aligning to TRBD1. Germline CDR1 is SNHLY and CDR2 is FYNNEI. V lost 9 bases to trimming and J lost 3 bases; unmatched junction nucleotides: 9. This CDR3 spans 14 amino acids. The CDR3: CASTEDRGYYEQYF. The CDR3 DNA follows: TGTGCCAGTACAGAGGACAGGGGATACTACGAGCAGTACTTC.